These 10 T cell receptor beta chains came from one sample sequenced in a study of CD8+ T cells in alopecia areata. Extraction and reverse transcription of RNA yielded cDNA as the sequencing template. TCRdb's table, derived via immunoSEQ multiplex PCR, lists solely in-frame clones and lacks some. The table has approximately 130,000 clones, approximately 57% seen once; the top ten hold around 6%. Treatment in this sample: oral pan-JAK inhibitor, 5-10 mg twice daily. The input for sequencing was CD4+ T cells sorted from blood, taken at week 4, from a patient treated with tofacitinib. These receptors all come from a human donor with alopecia areata.

The CDR3 spells CAWRTGGGETQYF. CDR3 coding DNA: TGTGCCTGGAGAACCGGGGGGGGAGAGACCCAGTACTTC. The chain has TRBV30 and TRBJ2-5; 8 bases map to TRBD2. The junction had 4 bases not matched to a gene; V was cut back by 3 bases and J by 4 bases. The CDR3 sequence is 13 residues long. The germline V gene encodes CDR1 GTSNPN and CDR2 SVGIG (reference sequence).

This clone was counted between two and nine times. The rearrangement links TRBV2 to TRBJ2-2; 8 nucleotides agree with TRBD2. Unmatched junction bases numbered 9, after V lost 3 bases and J lost 0 bases. The CDR3 sequence is 18 residues long. Germline V gene data show CDR1 as SNHLY and CDR2 as FYNNEI. Written as DNA, the CDR3 is TGTGCCAGCAGTGATTCGGGAGGGAGGTTCGCGAACACCGGGGAGCTGTTTTTT. It yields the protein CASSDSGGRFANTGELFF.

This clone was found a few times. The V and J genes are TRBV25-1 and TRBJ2-7, with D perhaps matching TRBD1 (6 bases). Germline values: CDR1 MGHDK, CDR2 SYGVNS. V lost 6 bases, J lost 7 bases, and 13 bases lay in between. This CDR3 contains 12 residues. The CDR3 protein is CASSDRTREQYF. As DNA, the CDR3 is TGTGCCAGCAGCGACAGGACGAGGGAGCAGTACTTC.

For this clone: Other DNA sequences from this sample encode an identical CDR3 as well. The chain links TRBV5-1 to TRBJ2-3; D may correspond to TRBD1 or TRBD2 (5 bases each). Trimming left V 3 bases short and J 3 bases short, with 8 bases between. CDR1 and CDR2 (germline): SGHRS, YFSETQ. CDR3 length: 13 amino acids. Here the CDR3 DNA reads TGCGCCAGCAGCTGGGACCGGACAGATACGCAGTATTTT. The encoded protein is CASSWDRTDTQYF.

V is TRBV5-1 and J is TRBJ2-3; TRBD1 matches at 7 bases. The CDR3 is 14 amino acids. V trimming: 4 bases; J trimming: 2 bases; junction bases outside the gene matches: 4. Germline loops: CDR1 SGHRS, CDR2 YFSETQ. The CDR3 region is CASSIQGYTDTQYF. CDR3 sequence (DNA): TGCGCCAGCAGCATACAGGGGTACACAGATACGCAGTATTTT.

The chain uses TRBV7-2 and TRBJ2-5; D is perhaps TRBD2 (5 bases). The V and J ends lost 5 bases and 4 bases respectively, with 17 bases between them. The CDR3 extends over 15 amino acids. CDR1 SGHTA and CDR2 FQGNSA come from the germline V gene. The DNA of the CDR3 is TGTGCCAGCAGCCATTCTAGCTCAGTGAGAGAGACCCAGTACTTC. Amino acids: CASSHSSSVRETQYF.

The rearrangement joins TRBV4-3 to TRBJ2-4; no reliable D call. Germline loops: CDR1 LGHNA, CDR2 YSLEER. The CDR3 runs 13 residues. Trimming stripped 0 bases from V and 9 bases from J, with 9 bases between. The CDR3 DNA sequence: TGCGCCAGCAGCCAAGATTCGTGGAGCATTCAGTACTTC. Amino acid sequence: CASSQDSWSIQYF.

This clone has more than one count but fewer than ten. V and J are TRBV4-1 and TRBJ2-6; D is perhaps TRBD1 (5 bases). V lost 4 bases to trimming and J lost 2 bases, with 15 bases between them. CDR1 MGHRA and CDR2 YSYEKL come from the germline V gene. The CDR3 is made up of 17 amino acids. The CDR3 DNA reads as TGCGCCAGCAGCCGGGCAGGGATAATTGCTGGGGCCAACGTCCTGACTTTC. Encoded protein: CASSRAGIIAGANVLTF.

The chain has TRBV7-2 and TRBJ2-5; 10 bases fit TRBD2. Unmatched junction bases numbered 7, after V lost 1 base and J lost 5 bases. The CDR3 has 16 residues. Germline CDR1 SGHTA, CDR2 FQGNSA. As DNA, the CDR3 is TGTGCCAGCAGCTTAGTATCTAGCGGGGGCGGTGAGACCCAGTACTTC. The encoded protein is CASSLVSSGGGETQYF.

This sequence joins TRBV6-5 and TRBJ1-2; no reliable D call. The V and J ends lost 6 bases and 8 bases respectively, with 19 bases between them. Per germline, CDR1 MNHEY and CDR2 SVGAGI. The CDR3 extends over 14 amino acids. The CDR3 DNA follows: TGTGCCAGCAGGGATACCGGGAATCTATTGGGCTACACCTTC. Protein sequence: CASRDTGNLLGYTF.